These 31 T cell receptor beta chains came from one sample sequenced in a study of shared clonotypes between healthy human individuals. Data came from immunoSEQ multiplex PCR; TCRdb stores just in-frame clones and leaves some out. The data show around 2,000,000 clones, with approximately 94% seen just once and 1% to 1.5% held by the top ten. It was CD45RO-negative cells, positively selected for CCR7, that made up naive CD8 cells, with terminally differentiated effector memory CD45RA+ cells excluded. Specimen: naive CD8+ T cells sorted from blood. Every receptor here comes from a man aged 18 to 29 in good health.

V usage is TRBV7-8 and J usage is TRBJ2-7; 10 bases align to TRBD1. This CDR3 has 15 amino acids. Germline V CDR1 and CDR2: SGHVS, FQNEAQ. The V and J ends lost 5 bases and 3 bases, in that order; junction bases with no gene match: 7. CDR3 sequence reads: CASSTRDRGGYEQYF. The CDR3 DNA reads as TGTGCCAGCAGCACCCGGGACAGGGGAGGCTACGAGCAGTACTTC. Variable domain in full (rest from reference TRBV7-8 and TRBJ2-7): GAGVSQSPRYKVAKRGQDVALRCDPISGHVSLFWYQQALGQGPEFLTYFQNEAQLDKSGLPSDRFFAERPEGSVSTLKIQRTQQEDSAVYLCASSTRDRGGYEQYFGPGTRLTVT.

To note about this clone: Other DNA sequences in this sample translate to the same CDR3. The V call is TRBV5-4, the J call TRBJ2-5, with D uncertain. CDR3 length: 11 amino acids. V lost 0 bases to trimming and J lost 7 bases, with 4 bases between them. Germline values: CDR1 SGHNT, CDR2 YYREEE (reference sequence). CDR3 sequence reads: CASSLEATQYF. CDR3 coding DNA: TGTGCCAGCAGCTTGGAAGCGACCCAGTACTTC.

The chain recombines TRBV4-1 with TRBJ1-2; TRBD1 aligns across 9 bases. Trimming at V came to 3 bases and at J to 6 bases, leaving 5 bases not matched to a gene. Per germline, CDR1 MGHRA and CDR2 YSYEKL. The CDR3 has 14 amino acids. CDR3 bases: TGCGCCAGCAGCCAGTCACAGGGGGCACATGGCTACACCTTC. Translated, it gives CASSQSQGAHGYTF.

This clone appeared once. The CDR3 here is CASSAKTSGVGLHEQYF. CDR3 sequence (DNA): TGTGCCAGCAGCGCCAAGACTAGCGGGGTGGGGCTCCACGAGCAGTACTTC. This chain uses TRBV7-6 with TRBJ2-7; 11 nucleotides match TRBD2. Unmatched junction bases numbered 14, after V lost 5 bases and J lost 5 bases. This CDR3 region has 17 residues. From germline, CDR1 is SGHVS and CDR2 FNYEAQ.

On this clone: Other nucleotide sequences in the sample specify the same CDR3. In nucleotides, the CDR3 is TGTGCCAGCAGTTACGGGACAGGCGGTGAAAAACTGTTTTTT. This sequence encodes CASSYGTGGEKLFF. The chain is built from TRBV6-5 and TRBJ1-4, with TRBD1 identical over 8 bases. V gave up 2 bases and J gave up 7 bases; unmatched junction bases: 3. CDR3 length: 14 residues. Germline V lookup: CDR1 MNHEY, CDR2 SVGAGI.

On this clone itself: Other DNA sequences in the sample encode the same CDR3. The chain combines TRBV27 with TRBJ2-1; D is unresolved. This CDR3 contains 12 residues. V was pared by 3 bases and J by 7 bases, with 7 bases between. Germline CDR1 and CDR2: MNHEY and SMNVEV (reference sequence). The CDR3: CASSLLGNEQFF. In DNA, the CDR3 is TGTGCCAGCAGTTTGCTAGGGAATGAGCAGTTCTTC.

V usage is TRBV9 and J usage is TRBJ2-1; possibly TRBD2 for D (5 bases). The V and J ends lost 2 bases and 6 bases respectively, with 15 bases between them. CDR3 size: 15 residues. Germline V gives CDR1 SGDLS, CDR2 YYNGEE. The chain's CDR3 is CASSVGGSSSNEQFF. The DNA for the CDR3 is TGTGCCAGCAGCGTTGGTGGGAGTTCTTCCAATGAGCAGTTCTTC.

V gene TRBV6-1 combines with J gene TRBJ1-1; D gene unclear. Germline loops: CDR1 MNHNS, CDR2 SASEGT. The CDR3 runs to 13 residues. V gave up 0 bases and J gave up 6 bases, with 8 bases separating them. In nucleotides, the CDR3 is TGTGCCAGCAGTGAAGCGTTAGGGTCTGAAGCTTTCTTT. Amino acids: CASSEALGSEAFF.

The chain uses TRBV2 and TRBJ1-3; no firm D call. V was shortened by 1 base and J by 0 bases, with 4 bases between the two germline ends. Per germline, CDR1 SNHLY and CDR2 FYNNEI. This CDR3 region has 14 residues. CDR3 amino acids: CASSEEVSGNTIYF. DNA of the CDR3: TGTGCCAGCAGTGAAGAGGTCTCTGGAAACACCATATATTTT.

On this clone itself: This sample includes further DNA sequences coding for the same CDR3. The gene calls are TRBV9 and TRBJ1-3; no reliable D call. Germline lookup yields CDR1 SGDLS and CDR2 YYNGEE. V gave up 0 bases and J gave up 0 bases, with 7 bases separating them. There are 15 residues in the CDR3. CDR3 in DNA: TGTGCCAGCAGCGTAGATCCTAGCTCTGGAAACACCATATATTTT. This translates into CASSVDPSSGNTIYF.

The V gene is TRBV6-1, the J gene TRBJ2-7; D gene ambiguous. Per the germline V gene, CDR1 is MNHNS and CDR2 is SASEGT. CDR3 length: 11 residues. The V end lost 10 bases, the J end lost 5 bases, and 12 bases lay between the germline ends. CDR3 in DNA: TGTGCCACTCTTAGTCTCCACGAGCAGTACTTC. This codes for CATLSLHEQYF.

V and J are TRBV4-1 and TRBJ2-7; the D gene is possibly TRBD1 (6 bases). The CDR3 length is 16 residues. Trimming removed 1 base from V and 4 bases from J, with 17 bases in between. The germline V gene has CDR1 MGHRA and CDR2 YSYEKL. CDR3 bases: TGCGCCAGCAGCCAAGCCCCAGGGGACGGGACGTACGAGCAGTACTTC. It codes for CASSQAPGDGTYEQYF.

The V gene is TRBV5-4, the J gene TRBJ1-1, with 9 nucleotides matching TRBD1. Trimming took 4 bases from V and 1 from J; bases not matched to a gene: 5. Germline lookup yields CDR1 SGHNT and CDR2 YYREEE (reference sequence). CDR3 length: 15 residues. Here the CDR3 reads CASSPGQGSNTEAFF. The CDR3 region has the DNA TGTGCCAGCAGCCCCGGACAGGGGTCGAACACTGAAGCTTTCTTT.

V is TRBV6-5 and J is TRBJ2-7; 11 bases are shared with TRBD1. Germline V gives CDR1 MNHEY, CDR2 SVGAGI. The V and J ends lost 2 bases and 10 bases, in that order; junction bases with no gene match: 4. This CDR3 is built from 13 residues. The CDR3 region has the DNA TGTGCCAGCAGTTACGGGACAGGGGGACTACAGTACTTC. Residues: CASSYGTGGLQYF.

The chain recombines TRBV5-1 with TRBJ2-3; TRBD2 matches at 8 bases. The germline V gene has CDR1 SGHRS and CDR2 YFSETQ. This CDR3 comprises 16 residues. The V gene end was trimmed by 6 bases and the J gene end by 0 bases; junction bases not matched to a gene: 9. The CDR3 is CASTRLAGTSTDTQYF. The DNA for the CDR3 is TGCGCCAGCACGAGGCTAGCGGGTACTAGCACAGATACGCAGTATTTT.

This chain joins TRBV11-3 and TRBJ1-1, with D hard to call. The V end lost 5 bases, the J end lost 5 bases, and 6 bases lay between the germline ends. Germline V gene lookup returns CDR1 SGHNT and CDR2 YENEEA. The CDR3 extends over 11 amino acids. CDR3 DNA: TGTGCCAGCAGCGGAGGGACTGAAGCTTTCTTT. It encodes CASSGGTEAFF.

This clone appeared a single time. The sample has other DNA sequences that encode this CDR3 too. This chain uses TRBV19 with TRBJ1-2, with D possibly matching TRBD1 (5 bases). V was shortened by 3 bases and J by 4 bases, with 12 bases between the two germline ends. The CDR3 spans 14 residues. CDR1 is LNHDA and CDR2 is SQIVND in the germline V gene (reference sequence). CDR3 sequence reads: CASSIGGDSYGYTF. DNA for the CDR3: TGTGCCAGTAGTATTGGGGGAGACAGCTATGGCTACACCTTC.

The chain has TRBV2 and TRBJ1-2; D is ambiguous. V lost 3 bases to trimming and J lost 0 bases, with 17 bases between them. Per germline, CDR1 SNHLY and CDR2 FYNNEI. The CDR3 is 17 residues long. CDR3 nucleotides: TGTGCCAGCAGTGACTTTTTGGCGGCTCGCGCTAACTATGGCTACACCTTC. Protein product: CASSDFLAARANYGYTF.

This sequence joins TRBV13 and TRBJ1-2, with 8 bases that match TRBD1. CDR1 is PRHDT and CDR2 is FYEKMQ in the germline V gene (reference sequence). Trimming removed 3 bases from V and 3 bases from J; junction bases left unmatched: 3. The CDR3 has 14 residues. The CDR3 protein is CASSFRGQYYGYTF. The CDR3 DNA sequence: TGTGCCAGCAGCTTCAGGGGGCAATACTATGGCTACACCTTC.

The V and J genes are TRBV7-9 and TRBJ2-3; TRBD2 aligns across 7 bases. The CDR3 has 15 amino acids. Germline CDR1 reads SEHNR; CDR2 reads FQNEAQ (reference sequence). The V segment lost 5 bases and the J segment 7 bases; nucleotides outside the gene matches: 12. CDR3 DNA: TGTGCCAGCAGCCACGCGTCGGGAGGACAAAATACGCAGTATTTT. This sequence encodes CASSHASGGQNTQYF.

This chain uses TRBV27 with TRBJ2-1, with 11 nucleotides matching TRBD1. Losses at the gene ends were 6 bases for V and 4 bases for J; bases not matched to a gene: 11. Per germline, CDR1 MNHEY and CDR2 SMNVEV (reference sequence). This CDR3 contains 17 residues. DNA for the CDR3: TGTGCCAGCAGCTTCCTAGGGGGGACAGGGGGATACAATGAGCAGTTCTTC. This translates into CASSFLGGTGGYNEQFF.

DNA for the CDR3: TGTGCCAGCAGTTTATGGCAGGGCTTGGACACTGAAGCTTTCTTT. Its translation is CASSLWQGLDTEAFF. V and J are TRBV27 and TRBJ1-1; D is perhaps TRBD1 (5 bases). This CDR3 has 15 amino acids. Germline assignment: CDR1 MNHEY and CDR2 SMNVEV (reference sequence). The V and J ends lost 1 base and 3 bases respectively, with 12 bases between them.

CDR3 coding DNA: TGTGCCAGCAGTTCTAGGACAGGGGCCGACCCCTCTGGAAACACCATATATTTT. Its protein product is CASSSRTGADPSGNTIYF. The gene calls are TRBV28 and TRBJ1-3, with TRBD1 matching over 9 bases. The CDR3 sequence is 18 residues long. CDR1 is MDHEN and CDR2 is SYDVKM in the germline V gene. After removal of 4 bases from V and 0 bases from J, the junction contained 10 bases not matched to a gene. The whole variable domain, remainder taken from reference TRBV28 and TRBJ1-3, is DVKVTQSSRYLVKRTGEKVFLECVQDMDHENMFWYRQDPGLGLRLIYFSYDVKMKEKGDIPEGYSVSREKKERFSLILESASTNQTSMYLCASSSRTGADPSGNTIYFGEGSWLTVV.

V gene TRBV6-5 combines with J gene TRBJ2-7; possibly TRBD2 for D (5 bases). The CDR3 covers 14 residues. The ends were cut back, 3 bases at V and 2 bases at J, with 11 bases in the middle. Germline CDR1 is MNHEY and CDR2 is SVGAGI. The CDR3 sequence: CASSYGDGAYEQYF. The CDR3 region has the DNA TGTGCCAGCAGTTATGGAGACGGGGCCTACGAGCAGTACTTC.

This chain uses TRBV5-1 with TRBJ1-2, with 7 bases fitting TRBD1. CDR1 and CDR2 (germline): SGHRS, YFSETQ. Germline trimming cut 4 bases from V and 3 bases from J; bases unmatched to any gene: 9. This CDR3 is 15 amino acids long. In nucleotides, the CDR3 is TGCGCCAGCAGCGTAGACGGGACAGACTACTATGGCTACACCTTC. This sequence encodes CASSVDGTDYYGYTF.

The J gene is TRBJ2-1, the V gene TRBV10-3; D remains ambiguous. The germline V gene has CDR1 ENHRY and CDR2 SYGVKD. The CDR3 has 16 amino acids. Trimming removed 0 bases from V and 0 bases from J, with 9 bases in between. The CDR3 loop reads CAISESSPSSYNEQFF. The CDR3, as DNA: TGTGCCATCAGTGAGTCGAGTCCGAGCTCCTACAATGAGCAGTTCTTC.

Of note for this clone: This specimen includes other DNA sequences encoding the same CDR3. The chain uses TRBV7-9 and TRBJ1-4; no definite D call. The CDR3 is 13 amino acids. From germline, CDR1 is SEHNR and CDR2 FQNEAQ (reference sequence). V was cut by 3 bases and J by 4 bases, with 6 bases left in between. The CDR3 DNA sequence: TGTGCCAGCAGCTTGGAGGGTAATGAAAAACTGTTTTTT. Its translation: CASSLEGNEKLFF.

The chain carries TRBV9 and TRBJ1-5; D gene ambiguous. V was pared by 0 bases and J by 6 bases, with 4 bases between. The CDR3 has 12 amino acids. Germline values: CDR1 SGDLS, CDR2 YYNGEE. CDR3 DNA sequence: TGTGCCAGCAGCGTAGGAAGTCAGCCCCAGCATTTT. This gives the protein CASSVGSQPQHF.

The chain employs TRBV30 and TRBJ2-7, with D hard to call. Germline V gives CDR1 GTSNPN, CDR2 SVGIG (reference sequence). This CDR3 is built from 14 residues. V lost 7 bases, J lost 2 bases, and 18 bases lay in between. The DNA for the CDR3 is TGTGCCTCGGACCGGGCACCACAAGCCTACGAGCAGTACTTC. This translates into CASDRAPQAYEQYF.

The chain has TRBV5-6 and TRBJ1-5; D remains ambiguous. Germline V gene data show CDR1 as SGHDT and CDR2 as YYEEEE. V lost 0 bases and J 2 bases, leaving 6 bases between the germline ends. This CDR3 contains 14 residues. For the CDR3, the DNA is TGTGCCAGCAGCTTGGTGTCAGGCAATCAGCCCCAGCATTTT. It codes for CASSLVSGNQPQHF.

This sequence joins TRBV4-1 and TRBJ2-1; tentatively, D is TRBD1 or TRBD2 (5 bases each). Germline CDR1 MGHRA, CDR2 YSYEKL. V gave up 4 bases and J gave up 8 bases, with 15 bases separating them. The CDR3 runs to 14 residues. This CDR3 reads CASSLRARVDEQFF. In DNA form, the CDR3 reads TGCGCCAGCAGCCTGAGGGCCAGGGTCGATGAGCAGTTCTTC.